This paragraph reports one T cell receptor (beta chain). Unique molecular identifiers were incorporated during preparation of the TCRbeta library. MiXCR was run by TCRdb on the PCR reads, yielding one entry per CDR3 protein. This sample yields some 520,000 distinct CDR3 sequences, of which approximately 29% are seen a single time; approximately 2.3% belongs to the top ten. The V gene's germline CDR1 is MGHDK and CDR2 SYGVNS. V was cut by 3 bases and J by 8 bases, with 14 bases left in between. The CDR3 is 14 amino acids. The data stem from a study of T-cell reconstitution after alpha-beta-depleted transplantation in children.

This sequence was found in a human donor who donated a stem cell graft to a child with aplastic anemia. The input for sequencing was PBMCs from the stem cell graft donor, taken from the stem cell graft. The chain carries TRBV25-1 and TRBJ2-1; D call uncertain. CDR3 region: CASSDPRGSDEQFF. CDR3 DNA sequence: TGTGCCAGCAGTGACCCAAGAGGAAGCGATGAGCAGTTCTTC.